The 3 T cell receptor beta chains below all came from one sample that was sequenced in a study of control samples from healthy donors and cancer patients. The protocol was immunoSEQ multiplex PCR, while the TCRdb copy is restricted to in-frame clones and leaves out a portion. The sample contains about 85,000 clones, roughly 89% of which appear only once. Sequenced input: blood. These receptors were obtained from a woman aged 60 to 75 in good health.

The chain has TRBV4-1 and TRBJ1-1, with D possibly being TRBD1 (6 bases). The germline gives CDR1 MGHRA, CDR2 YSYEKL. The germline V and J ends were trimmed by 5 bases and 1 base, with 8 bases remaining between them. This CDR3 has 13 amino acids. The CDR3 reads CASSSGQNTEAFF. CDR3 DNA: TGCGCCAGCAGCTCGGGACAGAACACTGAAGCTTTCTTT.

The chain uses TRBV5-1 and TRBJ2-7; 8 positions agree with TRBD2. CDR1 is SGHRS, CDR2 YFSETQ, per germline. The CDR3 is 12 amino acids. The junction had 3 bases not matched to a gene; V was cut back by 3 bases and J by 7 bases. CDR3 DNA: TGCGCCAGCAGCTCCCCGGGGGGGGAGCAGTACTTC. It translates to CASSSPGGEQYF. The complete variable domain, with remaining parts taken from reference TRBV5-1 and TRBJ2-7, reads KAGVTQTPRYLIKTRGQQVTLSCSPISGHRSVSWYQQTPGQGLQFLFEYFSETQRNKGNFPGRFSGRQFSNSRSEMNVSTLELGDSALYLCASSSPGGEQYFGPGTRLTVT.

The genes are TRBV5-1 and TRBJ1-2; 8 nucleotides match TRBD1. The V gene's germline CDR1 is SGHRS and CDR2 YFSETQ. V shed 0 bases, J shed 6 bases, and the junction held 7 bases outside the gene matches. This CDR3 contains 15 residues. The CDR3 nucleotides read TGCGCCAGCAGCTTGGCGGGACAGGAGTACGATGGCTACACCTTC. It translates to CASSLAGQEYDGYTF.